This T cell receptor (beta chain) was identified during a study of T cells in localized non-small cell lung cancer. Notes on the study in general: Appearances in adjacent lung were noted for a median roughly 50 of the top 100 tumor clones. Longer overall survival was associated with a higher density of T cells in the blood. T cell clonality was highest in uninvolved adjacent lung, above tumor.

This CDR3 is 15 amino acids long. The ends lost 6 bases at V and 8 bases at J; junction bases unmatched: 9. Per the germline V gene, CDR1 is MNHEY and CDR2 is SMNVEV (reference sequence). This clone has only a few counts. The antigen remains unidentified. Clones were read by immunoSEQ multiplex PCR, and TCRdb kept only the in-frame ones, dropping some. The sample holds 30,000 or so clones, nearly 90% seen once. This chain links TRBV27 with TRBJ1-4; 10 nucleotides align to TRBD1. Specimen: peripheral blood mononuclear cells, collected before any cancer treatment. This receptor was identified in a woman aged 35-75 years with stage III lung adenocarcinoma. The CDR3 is CASRPRGTGVEKLFF. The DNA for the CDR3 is TGTGCCAGCAGACCCCGGGGGACAGGGGTCGAAAAACTGTTTTTT.